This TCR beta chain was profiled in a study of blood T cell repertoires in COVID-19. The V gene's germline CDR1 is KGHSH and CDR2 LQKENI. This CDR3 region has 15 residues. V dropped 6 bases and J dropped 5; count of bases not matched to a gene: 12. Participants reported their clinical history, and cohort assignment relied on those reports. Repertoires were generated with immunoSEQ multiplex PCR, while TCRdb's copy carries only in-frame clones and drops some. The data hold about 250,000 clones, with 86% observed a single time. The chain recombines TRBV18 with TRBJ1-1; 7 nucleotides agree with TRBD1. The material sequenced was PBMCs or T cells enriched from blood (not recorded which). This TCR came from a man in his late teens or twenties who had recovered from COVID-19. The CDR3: CASSLQGELKTEAFF. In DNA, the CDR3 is TGTGCCAGCTCCCTCCAGGGGGAGCTCAAAACTGAAGCTTTCTTT. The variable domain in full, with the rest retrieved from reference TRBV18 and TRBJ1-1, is NAGVMQNPRHLVRRRGQEARLRCSPMKGHSHVYWYRQLPEEGLKFMVYLQKENIIDESGMPKERFSAEFPKEGPSILRIQQVVRGDSAAYFCASSLQGELKTEAFFGQGTRLTVV.